These T cell receptor beta chains were read from a single sample in a study of OX40 agonist ivuxolimab in advanced cancers. Profiled with immunoSEQ multiplex PCR; TCRdb holds only in-frame clones, not every one. Of around 50,000 clones listed, approximately 79% are singletons. The material sequenced was CD4+ or CD8+ T cells sorted from blood, taken in a trial of the OX40 agonist ivuxolimab. These receptors came from an adult with an advanced solid tumor such as melanoma, head and neck, liver or kidney cancer. Each CDR3 is given with its conserved first and last residue. Each record gives: clone size, D gene, J gene, V gene, CDR3 protein, CDR3 DNA. A D gene is named only where the DNA matches it firmly. Not every row has a clone size; where given, it reads once, few, many or a size class.

clone_size: .
d_call: TRBD1
j_call: TRBJ2-7
v_call: TRBV19
cdr3_aa: CASSRRLGQGYEQYF
cdr3_nt: TGTGCCAGTAGTAGGCGCTTGGGACAGGGCTACGAGCAGTACTTC

clone_size: .
d_call: .
j_call: TRBJ1-3
v_call: TRBV7-8
cdr3_aa: CASSLGTEGNTIYF
cdr3_nt: TGTGCCAGCAGCTTAGGGACGGAGGGAAACACCATATATTTT

clone_size: .
d_call: TRBD1
j_call: TRBJ1-4
v_call: TRBV4-1
cdr3_aa: CASSLMVAGGGEKLFF
cdr3_nt: TGCGCCAGCAGTCTTATGGTTGCAGGGGGTGGGGAAAAACTGTTTTTT

clone_size: .
d_call: .
j_call: TRBJ2-3
v_call: TRBV19
cdr3_aa: CASTPRATTSTDTQYF
cdr3_nt: TGTGCCAGTACCCCCCGGGCGACGACTAGCACAGATACGCAGTATTTT

clone_size: .
d_call: .
j_call: TRBJ2-2
v_call: TRBV7-7
cdr3_aa: CASSEEPWGTGELFF
cdr3_nt: TGTGCCAGCAGCGAAGAACCTTGGGGCACCGGGGAGCTGTTTTTT

clone_size: .
d_call: .
j_call: TRBJ1-3
v_call: TRBV19
cdr3_aa: CASLWGNTIYF
cdr3_nt: TGTGCCAGTCTTTGGGGAAACACCATATATTTT

clone_size: once
d_call: TRBD1
j_call: TRBJ2-7
v_call: TRBV18
cdr3_aa: CASSTGGQGAYEQYF
cdr3_nt: TGTGCCAGCTCAACCGGGGGACAGGGGGCATACGAGCAGTACTTC

clone_size: .
d_call: .
j_call: TRBJ2-1
v_call: TRBV29-1
cdr3_aa: CSVVVQGSYNEQFF
cdr3_nt: TGCAGCGTTGTAGTCCAAGGGTCCTACAATGAGCAGTTCTTC

clone_size: .
d_call: TRBD2
j_call: TRBJ2-7
v_call: TRBV19
cdr3_aa: CASSASGRGPYEQYF
cdr3_nt: TGTGCCAGTAGTGCAAGCGGGAGGGGCCCCTACGAGCAGTACTTC

clone_size: .
d_call: .
j_call: TRBJ2-5
v_call: TRBV5-5
cdr3_aa: CASSSTGHSETQYF
cdr3_nt: TGTGCCAGCAGTTCGACAGGACATTCAGAGACCCAGTACTTC

clone_size: .
d_call: TRBD1
j_call: TRBJ2-5
v_call: TRBV27
cdr3_aa: CASSGTGEETQYF
cdr3_nt: TGTGCCAGCAGTGGGACAGGGGAAGAGACCCAGTACTTC

clone_size: .
d_call: .
j_call: TRBJ1-1
v_call: TRBV5-4
cdr3_aa: CASSSRALGTEAFF
cdr3_nt: TGTGCCAGCAGCTCAAGGGCCCTGGGCACTGAAGCTTTCTTT

clone_size: .
d_call: TRBD2
j_call: TRBJ2-1
v_call: TRBV7-9
cdr3_aa: CASSFRTSGVPYNEQFF
cdr3_nt: TGTGCCAGCAGCTTTCGGACTAGCGGGGTTCCCTACAATGAGCAGTTCTTC

clone_size: .
d_call: .
j_call: TRBJ1-2
v_call: TRBV10-3
cdr3_aa: CAISGGQSYGYTF
cdr3_nt: TGTGCCATCAGCGGGGGACAAAGTTATGGCTACACCTTC

clone_size: .
d_call: TRBD2
j_call: TRBJ2-7
v_call: TRBV4-2
cdr3_aa: CASSQGTSGRAYEQYF
cdr3_nt: TGTGCCAGCAGCCAAGGGACTAGCGGGAGGGCCTACGAGCAGTACTTC

clone_size: .
d_call: .
j_call: TRBJ1-1
v_call: TRBV18
cdr3_aa: CASSQNVRGNTEAFF
cdr3_nt: TGTGCCAGCTCCCAGAACGTGAGGGGGAACACTGAAGCTTTCTTT

clone_size: .
d_call: TRBD2
j_call: TRBJ2-1
v_call: TRBV7-7
cdr3_aa: CASSPRLAGTYNEQFF
cdr3_nt: TGTGCCAGCAGCCCCCGACTAGCGGGGACTTACAATGAGCAGTTCTTC

clone_size: .
d_call: .
j_call: TRBJ2-5
v_call: TRBV6-1
cdr3_aa: CASRRGFVETQYF
cdr3_nt: TGTGCCAGCAGGAGGGGGTTTGTAGAGACCCAGTACTTC

clone_size: .
d_call: .
j_call: TRBJ2-1
v_call: TRBV7-9
cdr3_aa: CASSPHWTDEQFF
cdr3_nt: TGTGCCAGCAGCCCCCATTGGACCGATGAGCAGTTCTTC

clone_size: .
d_call: .
j_call: TRBJ2-5
v_call: TRBV29-1
cdr3_aa: CSVGQSGETQYF
cdr3_nt: TGCAGCGTCGGCCAGTCAGGGGAGACCCAGTACTTC

clone_size: .
d_call: .
j_call: TRBJ1-1
v_call: TRBV7-8
cdr3_aa: CASSLGGGMRTEAFF
cdr3_nt: TGTGCCAGCAGCTTAGGTGGGGGTATGCGAACTGAAGCTTTCTTT

clone_size: .
d_call: TRBD2
j_call: TRBJ2-1
v_call: TRBV12-5
cdr3_aa: CASGLVAGTGDFNNEQFF
cdr3_nt: TGTGCTAGTGGTTTGGTAGCGGGGACGGGAGACTTCAACAATGAGCAGTTCTTC

clone_size: .
d_call: TRBD2
j_call: TRBJ2-1
v_call: TRBV10-1
cdr3_aa: CASSGTSGKPNEQFF
cdr3_nt: TGCGCCAGCAGCGGGACTAGCGGGAAACCCAATGAGCAGTTCTTC

clone_size: .
d_call: .
j_call: TRBJ2-7
v_call: TRBV11-2
cdr3_aa: CASSSIRGRERYEQYF
cdr3_nt: TGTGCCAGCAGCTCGATTCGCGGTCGAGAGCGTTACGAGCAGTACTTC

clone_size: .
d_call: TRBD1
j_call: TRBJ1-4
v_call: TRBV11-2
cdr3_aa: CASSLDRVREKLFF
cdr3_nt: TGTGCCAGCAGCTTGGACAGGGTTCGGGAAAAACTGTTTTTT

clone_size: .
d_call: TRBD1
j_call: TRBJ1-1
v_call: TRBV7-6
cdr3_aa: CASSLLGGSLSEAFF
cdr3_nt: TGTGCCAGCAGCTTGTTAGGGGGCTCTTTATCTGAAGCTTTCTTT

clone_size: .
d_call: .
j_call: TRBJ2-2
v_call: TRBV5-4
cdr3_aa: CASSLNTGNTGELFF
cdr3_nt: TGTGCCAGCAGCTTGAATACAGGGAACACCGGGGAGCTGTTTTTT

clone_size: .
d_call: TRBD2
j_call: TRBJ2-7
v_call: TRBV9
cdr3_aa: CASSGTRGEGSYEQYF
cdr3_nt: TGTGCCAGCAGCGGAACGAGAGGGGAGGGAAGTTACGAGCAGTACTTC

clone_size: once
d_call: .
j_call: TRBJ2-3
v_call: TRBV14
cdr3_aa: CASSVNGAGTDTQYF
cdr3_nt: TGTGCCAGCAGCGTAAATGGGGCAGGGACAGATACGCAGTATTTT

clone_size: .
d_call: TRBD2
j_call: TRBJ2-3
v_call: TRBV11-2
cdr3_aa: CASSARLAGAYADTQYF
cdr3_nt: TGTGCCAGCAGCGCCCGACTAGCGGGAGCATACGCAGATACGCAGTATTTT

clone_size: .
d_call: .
j_call: TRBJ2-3
v_call: TRBV9
cdr3_aa: CASSGGALLSTDTQYF
cdr3_nt: TGTGCCAGCAGCGGCGGGGCCCTGTTAAGCACAGATACGCAGTATTTT

clone_size: .
d_call: TRBD1
j_call: TRBJ1-5
v_call: TRBV27
cdr3_aa: CASSPSRTGGEGNQPQHF
cdr3_nt: TGTGCCAGCAGCCCCTCTCGGACAGGGGGCGAGGGCAATCAGCCCCAGCATTTT

clone_size: .
d_call: .
j_call: TRBJ1-3
v_call: TRBV29-1
cdr3_aa: CSVSTNSGNTIYF
cdr3_nt: TGCAGCGTTTCCACTAACTCTGGAAACACCATATATTTT

clone_size: .
d_call: .
j_call: TRBJ1-1
v_call: TRBV6-1
cdr3_aa: CASRAGAGNTEAFF
cdr3_nt: TGTGCCAGCAGGGCAGGAGCGGGGAACACTGAAGCTTTCTTT

clone_size: .
d_call: .
j_call: TRBJ1-3
v_call: TRBV2
cdr3_aa: CASSEAGGYGNTIYF
cdr3_nt: TGTGCCAGCAGTGAAGCCGGCGGCTATGGAAACACCATATATTTT

clone_size: .
d_call: .
j_call: TRBJ2-7
v_call: TRBV6-1
cdr3_aa: CASSDRYEQYF
cdr3_nt: TGTGCCAGCAGTGACCGCTACGAGCAGTACTTC

clone_size: .
d_call: .
j_call: TRBJ1-1
v_call: TRBV19
cdr3_aa: CASSSTVNTEAFF
cdr3_nt: TGTGCCAGTAGTAGCACAGTGAACACTGAGGCTTTCTTT

clone_size: .
d_call: .
j_call: TRBJ2-7
v_call: TRBV29-1
cdr3_aa: CSVFGTHYEQYF
cdr3_nt: TGCAGCGTGTTCGGGACACACTACGAGCAGTACTTC

clone_size: .
d_call: .
j_call: TRBJ2-7
v_call: TRBV14
cdr3_aa: CASSPRWGEQYF
cdr3_nt: TGTGCCAGCAGCCCCCGGTGGGGAGAGCAGTACTTC

clone_size: .
d_call: .
j_call: TRBJ2-7
v_call: TRBV7-9
cdr3_aa: CASSLGDGNEQYF
cdr3_nt: TGTGCCAGCAGCTTAGGGGACGGAAACGAGCAGTACTTC

clone_size: .
d_call: TRBD1
j_call: TRBJ1-2
v_call: TRBV12-5
cdr3_aa: CASGLWQTGGRGYGYTF
cdr3_nt: TGTGCTAGTGGTTTGTGGCAAACAGGGGGCAGAGGCTATGGCTACACCTTC

clone_size: .
d_call: .
j_call: TRBJ2-1
v_call: TRBV7-9
cdr3_aa: CASSLVGYNEQFF
cdr3_nt: TGTGCCAGCAGCTTAGTCGGGTACAATGAGCAGTTCTTC

clone_size: few
d_call: .
j_call: TRBJ2-1
v_call: TRBV18
cdr3_aa: CASSPGVRRTEQFF
cdr3_nt: TGTGCCAGCTCACCCGGGGTGAGGCGAACCGAGCAGTTCTTC

clone_size: .
d_call: .
j_call: TRBJ1-5
v_call: TRBV7-9
cdr3_aa: CASYNTGTPDQPQHF
cdr3_nt: TGTGCCAGCTACAATACGGGGACACCAGATCAGCCCCAGCATTTT

clone_size: once
d_call: .
j_call: TRBJ1-5
v_call: TRBV19
cdr3_aa: CASRSGIWQPQHF
cdr3_nt: TGTGCCAGTAGATCGGGGATTTGGCAGCCCCAGCATTTT

clone_size: once
d_call: .
j_call: TRBJ2-7
v_call: TRBV11-2
cdr3_aa: CASGTGALLYEQYF
cdr3_nt: TGTGCCAGCGGCACCGGGGCCCTACTCTACGAGCAGTACTTC

clone_size: .
d_call: TRBD2
j_call: TRBJ2-5
v_call: TRBV10-3
cdr3_aa: CAISETGTSPAQETQYF
cdr3_nt: TGTGCCATCAGTGAGACGGGGACTAGCCCTGCCCAGGAGACCCAGTACTTC

clone_size: .
d_call: .
j_call: TRBJ1-5
v_call: TRBV12-5
cdr3_aa: CASGFEKNSNQPQHF
cdr3_nt: TGTGCTAGTGGTTTTGAGAAGAATAGCAATCAGCCCCAGCATTTT

clone_size: .
d_call: .
j_call: TRBJ2-7
v_call: TRBV6-5
cdr3_aa: CASSAGKAGSYEQYF
cdr3_nt: TGTGCCAGCAGCGCAGGGAAGGCGGGCTCCTACGAGCAGTACTTC

clone_size: .
d_call: .
j_call: TRBJ1-2
v_call: TRBV5-1
cdr3_aa: CASSLSGGEDYGYTF
cdr3_nt: TGCGCCAGCAGCTTGAGTGGGGGCGAGGACTATGGCTACACCTTC

clone_size: .
d_call: TRBD1
j_call: TRBJ2-7
v_call: TRBV29-1
cdr3_aa: CSVTGEAYEQYF
cdr3_nt: TGCAGCGTTACAGGGGAAGCCTACGAGCAGTACTTC